This T cell receptor beta chain comes out of a study of cytotoxic CD8 clonotypes in ibrutinib-treated CLL. CDR1 is MNHEY and CDR2 is SVGAGI in the germline V gene. CDR3 size: 12 residues. V lost 8 bases, J lost 2 bases, and 10 bases lay in between. Study-wide results and limits: Contraction or stability on treatment was seen for public clonotypes, which were uncommon.

About this clone itself: Antigen specificity is unknown.

Sequencing was performed with immunoSEQ multiplex PCR; in TCRdb, only in-frame clones are kept and a portion is missing. The sample has over 130,000 clones, 80% seen once. The clonotype comes from a human donor with chronic lymphocytic leukemia. This specimen was PBMCs, taken after 36 months of ibrutinib treatment. The V gene is TRBV6-5, the J gene TRBJ2-7; D not resolved. CDR3 coding DNA: TGTGCCAGCGGGATCACGCCCTACGAGCAGTACTTC. Amino acids: CASGITPYEQYF.